In its sample, the clone carrying this T cell receptor (beta chain) was seen once. This specimen belongs to a study of blood T cell repertoires in COVID-19. Study at large: COVID-19 samples from acute and convalescent phases originated in the United States, Italy and Spain.

Cohorts were determined from participant-reported clinical history. Among Cohort 3 donors, those recovered had two negative PCRs, clearance, or symptom resolution. Here immunoSEQ multiplex PCR was the method, and the copy in TCRdb shows in-frame clones only, minus some. The sample contains some 170,000 clones, roughly 80% of which appear only once. V lost 0 bases, J lost 0 bases, and 5 bases stayed unmatched. The CDR3 contains 16 residues. Germline-derived CDR1 and CDR2 are SQVTM and ANQGSEA. The TCR sequence derives from a woman between 50 and 59 years old who had recovered from COVID-19. The rearrangement joins TRBV29-1 to TRBJ2-1; 7 bases line up with TRBD2. The sample comprised PBMCs or T cells enriched from blood (not recorded which). Here the CDR3 reads CSVEDRRGSSYNEQFF. As DNA, the CDR3 is TGCAGCGTTGAAGATCGGCGGGGGAGCTCCTACAATGAGCAGTTCTTC.